Listed here is a single T cell receptor beta chain. As to time point: newly diagnosed GD, antithyroid drugs for less than 3 months. RNA extracted from PBMCs served as the sequencing template. These data belong to a study of regulatory T cells in long-lasting Graves disease. In building TCR beta libraries, iRepertoire HTBI primers were used together with Arm-PCR of CDR3 regions. Using its own MiXCR run on the multiplex PCR reads, TCRdb lists one record per CDR3 protein. The data hold about 560,000 distinct CDR3 sequences, with about 15% observed a single time. CDR1 SGHTA and CDR2 FQGNSA come from the germline V gene. The CDR3 sequence is 18 residues long. Trimming removed 0 bases from V and 0 bases from J, with 15 bases in between. This same sample was also part of a study on T cells in Graves' hyperthyroidism and ophthalmopathy.

The sample in question was peripheral blood mononuclear cells (PBMCs), obtained at new diagnosis, from a patient treated with antithyroid drugs. The sequence was collected from a man aged 18 to 29 with Graves disease. The chain uses TRBV7-2 and TRBJ2-1; either TRBD1 or TRBD2 may fit D (5 bases each). The CDR3 region has the DNA TGTGCCAGCAGCTTAGCCCGGGGCAGGAAAAGCTCCTACAATGAGCAGTTCTTC. Translation gives CASSLARGRKSSYNEQFF. The full variable domain, completed using reference TRBV7-2 and TRBJ2-1, is GAGVSQSPSNKVTEKGKDVELRCDPISGHTALYWYRQSLGQGLEFLIYFQGNSAPDKSGLPSDRFSAERTGGSVSTLTIQRTQQEDSAVYLCASSLARGRKSSYNEQFFGPGTRLTVL.